This T cell receptor beta chain stems from a study of blood T cell repertoires in COVID-19. The overall study: Whether acute or convalescent, the COVID-19 samples came from the United States, Italy and Spain.

Germline V gene lookup returns CDR1 MNHEY and CDR2 SVGAGI. With 0 bases removed from V and 2 bases from J, the gap between germline ends came to 8 bases. The length of the CDR3 is 14 residues. Per the original methods: The authors estimated nucleated cell counts from reference gene primer amplification. Repertoires were generated with immunoSEQ multiplex PCR, while TCRdb's copy carries only in-frame clones and drops some. V, J and clone size were drawn from that table, and D and trimming were deduced from the DNA. The sample shows around 180,000 clones, approximately 80% of them seen only once. Specimen: peripheral blood. The chain recombines TRBV6-5 with TRBJ2-7; no reliable D call. This receptor was taken from a human donor in a cohort sampled during active COVID-19. The CDR3 region is CASSYSARPYEQYF. The CDR3 nucleotides read TGTGCCAGCAGTTACTCGGCCAGGCCCTACGAGCAGTACTTC.